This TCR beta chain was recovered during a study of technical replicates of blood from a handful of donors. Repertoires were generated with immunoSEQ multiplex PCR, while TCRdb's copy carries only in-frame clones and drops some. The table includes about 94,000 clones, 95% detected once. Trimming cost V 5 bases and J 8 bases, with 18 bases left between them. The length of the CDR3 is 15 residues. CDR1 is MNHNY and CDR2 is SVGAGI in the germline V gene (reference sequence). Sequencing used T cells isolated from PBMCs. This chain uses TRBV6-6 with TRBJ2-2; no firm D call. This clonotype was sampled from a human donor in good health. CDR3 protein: CASSTDWVGRGELFF. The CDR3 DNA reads TGTGCCAGCAGTACCGACTGGGTTGGTAGGGGGGAGCTGTTTTTT.